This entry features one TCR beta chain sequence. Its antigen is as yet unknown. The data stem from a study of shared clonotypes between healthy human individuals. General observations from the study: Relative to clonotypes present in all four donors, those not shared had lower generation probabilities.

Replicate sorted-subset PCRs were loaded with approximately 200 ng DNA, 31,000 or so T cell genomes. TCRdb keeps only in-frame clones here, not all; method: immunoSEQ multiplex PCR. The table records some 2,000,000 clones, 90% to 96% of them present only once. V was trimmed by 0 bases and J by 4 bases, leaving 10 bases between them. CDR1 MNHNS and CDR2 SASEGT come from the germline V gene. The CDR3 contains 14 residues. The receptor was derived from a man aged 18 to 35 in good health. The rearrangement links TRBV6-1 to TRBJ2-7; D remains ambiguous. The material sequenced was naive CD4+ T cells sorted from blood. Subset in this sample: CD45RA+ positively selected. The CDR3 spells CASSEAGARYEQYF. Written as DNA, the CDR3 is TGTGCCAGCAGTGAAGCAGGAGCGAGGTACGAGCAGTACTTC.